This paragraph covers one T cell receptor beta chain sequence. This specimen comes from a study of OX40 agonist ivuxolimab in advanced cancers. Study as a whole: Earlier treatment with anti-PD-1, anti-PD-L1 or anti-CTLA-4 was permitted, and less than 50% had received some.

Data came from immunoSEQ multiplex PCR; TCRdb stores just in-frame clones and leaves some out. The table has 90,000 or so clones, more than 85% seen once. This receptor was identified in an adult with an advanced solid tumor such as melanoma, head and neck, liver or kidney cancer. The source was CD4+ or CD8+ T cells sorted from blood, collected in a trial of the OX40 agonist ivuxolimab.

The CDR3 DNA reads as TGTGCCAGCAGTCCCCAAGGCCCAGCGCACTCTGGGGCCAACGTCCTGACTTTC. Its protein is CASSPQGPAHSGANVLTF. J is TRBJ2-6 and V is TRBV2; D ambiguous. The CDR3 covers 18 residues. V was clipped by 5 bases and J by 0 bases, with 17 bases between them. The germline V gene has CDR1 SNHLY and CDR2 FYNNEI.